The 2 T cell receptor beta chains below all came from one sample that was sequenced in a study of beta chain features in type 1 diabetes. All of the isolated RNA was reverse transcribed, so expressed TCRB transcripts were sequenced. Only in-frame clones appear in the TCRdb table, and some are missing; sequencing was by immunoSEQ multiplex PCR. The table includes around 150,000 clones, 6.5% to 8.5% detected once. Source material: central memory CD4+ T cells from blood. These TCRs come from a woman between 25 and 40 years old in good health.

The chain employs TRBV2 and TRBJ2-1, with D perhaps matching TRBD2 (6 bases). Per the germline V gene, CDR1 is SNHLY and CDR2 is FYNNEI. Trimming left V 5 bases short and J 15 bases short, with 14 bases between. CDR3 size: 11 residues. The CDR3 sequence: CASSLQEGAFF. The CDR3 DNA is TGTGCCAGCAGTTTACAGGAGGGCGCGTTCTTC.

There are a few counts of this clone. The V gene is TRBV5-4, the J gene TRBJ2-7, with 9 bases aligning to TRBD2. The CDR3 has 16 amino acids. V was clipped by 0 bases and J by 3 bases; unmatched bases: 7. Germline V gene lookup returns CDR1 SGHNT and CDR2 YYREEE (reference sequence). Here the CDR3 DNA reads TGTGCCAGCAGCTTGGGTGGTAGCGGGGGAGTCTACGAGCAGTACTTC. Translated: CASSLGGSGGVYEQYF.